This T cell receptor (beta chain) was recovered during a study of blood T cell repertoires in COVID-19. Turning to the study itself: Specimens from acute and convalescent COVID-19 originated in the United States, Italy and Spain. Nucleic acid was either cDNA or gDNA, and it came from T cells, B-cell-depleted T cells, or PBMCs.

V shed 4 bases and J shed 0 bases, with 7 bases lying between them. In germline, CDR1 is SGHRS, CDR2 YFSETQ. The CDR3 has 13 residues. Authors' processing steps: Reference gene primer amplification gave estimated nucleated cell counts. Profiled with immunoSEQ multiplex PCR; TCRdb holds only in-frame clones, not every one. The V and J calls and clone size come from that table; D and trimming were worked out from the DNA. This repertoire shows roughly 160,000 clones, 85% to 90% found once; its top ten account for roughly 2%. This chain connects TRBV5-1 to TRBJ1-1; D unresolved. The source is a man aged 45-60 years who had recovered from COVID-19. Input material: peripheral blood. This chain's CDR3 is CASSPDMNTEAFF. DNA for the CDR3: TGCGCCAGCAGCCCCGACATGAACACTGAAGCTTTCTTT. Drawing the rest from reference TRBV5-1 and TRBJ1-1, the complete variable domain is KAGVTQTPRYLIKTRGQQVTLSCSPISGHRSVSWYQQTPGQGLQFLFEYFSETQRNKGNFPGRFSGRQFSNSRSEMNVSTLELGDSALYLCASSPDMNTEAFFGQGTRLTVV.